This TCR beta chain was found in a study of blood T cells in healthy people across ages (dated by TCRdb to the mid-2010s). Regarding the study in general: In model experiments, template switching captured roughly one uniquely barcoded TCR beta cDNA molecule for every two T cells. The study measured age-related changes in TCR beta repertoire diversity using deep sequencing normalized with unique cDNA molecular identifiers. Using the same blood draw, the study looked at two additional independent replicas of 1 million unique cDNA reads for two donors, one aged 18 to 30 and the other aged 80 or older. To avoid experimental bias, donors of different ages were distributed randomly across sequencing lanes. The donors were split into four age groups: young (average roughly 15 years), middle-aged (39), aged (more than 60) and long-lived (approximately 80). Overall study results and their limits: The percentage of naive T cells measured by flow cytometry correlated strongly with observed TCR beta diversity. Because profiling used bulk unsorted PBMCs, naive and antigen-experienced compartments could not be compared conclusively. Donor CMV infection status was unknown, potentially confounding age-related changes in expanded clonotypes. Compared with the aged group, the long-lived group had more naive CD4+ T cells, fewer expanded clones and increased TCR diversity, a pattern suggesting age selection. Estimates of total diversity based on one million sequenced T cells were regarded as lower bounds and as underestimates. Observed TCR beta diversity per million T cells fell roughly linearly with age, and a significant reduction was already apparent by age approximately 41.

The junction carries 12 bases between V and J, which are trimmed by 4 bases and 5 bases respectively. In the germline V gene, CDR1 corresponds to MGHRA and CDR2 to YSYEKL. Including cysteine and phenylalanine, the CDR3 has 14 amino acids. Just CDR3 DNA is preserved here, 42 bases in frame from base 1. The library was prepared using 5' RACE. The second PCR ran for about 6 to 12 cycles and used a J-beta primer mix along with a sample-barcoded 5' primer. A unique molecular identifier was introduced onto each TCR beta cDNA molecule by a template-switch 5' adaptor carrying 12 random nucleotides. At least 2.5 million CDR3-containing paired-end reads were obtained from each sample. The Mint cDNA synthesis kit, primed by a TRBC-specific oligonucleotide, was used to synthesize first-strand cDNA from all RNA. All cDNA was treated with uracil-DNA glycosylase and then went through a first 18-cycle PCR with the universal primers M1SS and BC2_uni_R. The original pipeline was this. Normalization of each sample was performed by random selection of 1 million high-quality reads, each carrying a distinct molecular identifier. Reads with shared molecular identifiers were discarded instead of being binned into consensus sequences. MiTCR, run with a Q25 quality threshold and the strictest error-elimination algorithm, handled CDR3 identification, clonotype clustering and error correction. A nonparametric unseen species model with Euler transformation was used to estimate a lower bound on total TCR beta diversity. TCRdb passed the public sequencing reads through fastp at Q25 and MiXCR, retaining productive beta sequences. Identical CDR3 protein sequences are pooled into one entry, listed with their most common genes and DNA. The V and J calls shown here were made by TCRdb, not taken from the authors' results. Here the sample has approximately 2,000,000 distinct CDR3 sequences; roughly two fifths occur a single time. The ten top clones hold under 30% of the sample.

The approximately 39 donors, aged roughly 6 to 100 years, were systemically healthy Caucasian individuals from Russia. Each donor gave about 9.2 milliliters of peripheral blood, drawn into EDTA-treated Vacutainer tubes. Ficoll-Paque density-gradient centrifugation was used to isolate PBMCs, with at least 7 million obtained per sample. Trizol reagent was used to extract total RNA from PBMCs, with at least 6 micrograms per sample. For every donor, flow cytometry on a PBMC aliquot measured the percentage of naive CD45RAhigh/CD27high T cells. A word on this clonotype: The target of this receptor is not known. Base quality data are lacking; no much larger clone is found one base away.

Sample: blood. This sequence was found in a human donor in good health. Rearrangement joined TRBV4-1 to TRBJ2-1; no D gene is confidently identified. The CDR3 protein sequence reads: CASSLGRSDNEQFF. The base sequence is TGCGCCAGCAGCCTGGGAAGGTCGGACAATGAGCAGTTCTTC.